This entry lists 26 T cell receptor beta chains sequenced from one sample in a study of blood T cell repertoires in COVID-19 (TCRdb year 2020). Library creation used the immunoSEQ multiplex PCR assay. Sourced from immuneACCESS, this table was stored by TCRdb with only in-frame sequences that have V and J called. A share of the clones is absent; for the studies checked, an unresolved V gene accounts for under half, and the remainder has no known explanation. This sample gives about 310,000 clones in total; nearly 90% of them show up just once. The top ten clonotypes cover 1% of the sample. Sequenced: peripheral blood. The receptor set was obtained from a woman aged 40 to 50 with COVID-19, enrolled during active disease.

CDR3 region: CASSPRLTESNQPQHF. The CDR3 bases are TGTGCCAGCTCACCCAGATTGACAGAAAGCAATCAGCCCCAGCATTTT. The chain couples TRBV18 to TRBJ1-5, with D perhaps matching TRBD1 (5 bases). CDR1 and CDR2 (germline): KGHSH, LQKENI. The CDR3 extends over 16 amino acids. Trimming removed 3 bases at V and 1 base at J, with 13 bases between.

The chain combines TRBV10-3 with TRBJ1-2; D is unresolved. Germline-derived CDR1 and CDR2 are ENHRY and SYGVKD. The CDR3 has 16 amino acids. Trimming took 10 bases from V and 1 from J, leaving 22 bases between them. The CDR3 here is CATNTPRRTINYGYTF. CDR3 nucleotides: TGTGCCACCAACACACCCCGTCGAACGATTAACTATGGCTACACCTTC.

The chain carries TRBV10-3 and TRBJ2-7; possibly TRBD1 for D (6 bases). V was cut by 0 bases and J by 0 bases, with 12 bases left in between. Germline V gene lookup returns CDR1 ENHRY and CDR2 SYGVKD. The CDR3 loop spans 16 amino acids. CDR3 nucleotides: TGTGCCATCAGTGAGTCACGGACAGCTCTCTCCTACGAGCAGTACTTC. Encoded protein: CAISESRTALSYEQYF.

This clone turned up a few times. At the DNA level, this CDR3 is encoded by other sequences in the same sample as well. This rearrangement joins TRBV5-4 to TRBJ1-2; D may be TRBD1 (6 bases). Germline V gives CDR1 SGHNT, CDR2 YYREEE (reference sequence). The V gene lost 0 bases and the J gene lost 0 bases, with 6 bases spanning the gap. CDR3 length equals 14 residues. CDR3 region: CASSLGTANYGYTF. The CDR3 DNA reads TGTGCCAGCAGCTTGGGGACAGCTAACTATGGCTACACCTTC. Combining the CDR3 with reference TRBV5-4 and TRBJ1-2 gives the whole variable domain ETGVTQSPTHLIKTRGQQVTLRCSSQSGHNTVSWYQQALGQGPQFIFQYYREEENGRGNFPPRFSGLQFPNYSSELNVNALELDDSALYLCASSLGTANYGYTFGSGTRLTVV.

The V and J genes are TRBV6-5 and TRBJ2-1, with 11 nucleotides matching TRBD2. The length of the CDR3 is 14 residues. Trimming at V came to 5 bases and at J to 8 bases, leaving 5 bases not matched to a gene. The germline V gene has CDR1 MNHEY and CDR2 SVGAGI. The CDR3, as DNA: TGTGCCAGCAGTCTTCCGGGACTAGCGGATGAGCAGTTCTTC. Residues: CASSLPGLADEQFF.

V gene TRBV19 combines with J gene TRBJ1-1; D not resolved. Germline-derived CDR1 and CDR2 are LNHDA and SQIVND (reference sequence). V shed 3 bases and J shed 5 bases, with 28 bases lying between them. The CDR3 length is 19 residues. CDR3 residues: CASSIFPNRGLLRRTEAFF. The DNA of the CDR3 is TGTGCCAGTAGTATTTTCCCCAACCGAGGCCTCTTACGGAGGACTGAAGCTTTCTTT.

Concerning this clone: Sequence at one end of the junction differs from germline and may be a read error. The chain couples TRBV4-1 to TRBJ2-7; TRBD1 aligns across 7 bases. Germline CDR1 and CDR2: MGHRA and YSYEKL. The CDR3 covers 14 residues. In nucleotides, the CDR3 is TGCGCCAGCAGCCAATATCCGGGACAGCAAATACCTAACTTC. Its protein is CASSQYPGQQIPNF.

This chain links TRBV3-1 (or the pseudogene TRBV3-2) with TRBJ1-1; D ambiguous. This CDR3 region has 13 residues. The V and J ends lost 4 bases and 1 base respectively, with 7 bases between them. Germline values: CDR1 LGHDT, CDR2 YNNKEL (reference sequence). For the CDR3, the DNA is TGTGCCAGCAGCCTACCAGGGAACACTGAAGCTTTCTTT. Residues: CASSLPGNTEAFF.

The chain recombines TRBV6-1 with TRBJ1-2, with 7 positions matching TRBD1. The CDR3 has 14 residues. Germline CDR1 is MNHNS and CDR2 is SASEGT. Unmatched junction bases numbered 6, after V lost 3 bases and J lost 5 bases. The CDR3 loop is CASSDSGGSYGYTF. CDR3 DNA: TGTGCCAGCAGTGATTCAGGGGGAAGTTATGGCTACACCTTC.

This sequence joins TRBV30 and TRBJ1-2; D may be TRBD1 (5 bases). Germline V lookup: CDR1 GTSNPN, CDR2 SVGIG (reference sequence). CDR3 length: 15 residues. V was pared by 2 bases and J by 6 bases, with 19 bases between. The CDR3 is CAWSPLGGQVDGYTF. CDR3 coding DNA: TGTGCCTGGAGTCCCCTCGGGGGTCAAGTGGATGGCTACACCTTC. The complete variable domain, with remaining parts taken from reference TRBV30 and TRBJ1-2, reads SQTIHQWPATLVQPVGSPLSLECTVEGTSNPNLYWYRQAAGRGLQLLFYSVGIGQISSEVPQNLSASRPQDRQFILSSKKLLLSDSGFYLCAWSPLGGQVDGYTFGSGTRLTVV.

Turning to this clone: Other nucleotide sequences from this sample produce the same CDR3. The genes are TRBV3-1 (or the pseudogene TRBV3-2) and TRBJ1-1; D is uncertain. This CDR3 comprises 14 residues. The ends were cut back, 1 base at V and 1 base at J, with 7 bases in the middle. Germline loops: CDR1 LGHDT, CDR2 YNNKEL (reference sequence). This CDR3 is CASSQVAGNTEAFF. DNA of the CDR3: TGTGCCAGCAGCCAAGTCGCAGGGAACACTGAAGCTTTCTTT.

The CDR3, as DNA: TGTGCCAGCAGTCCTGTGGGTGAGGGAAATCAGCCCCAGCATTTT. Translated: CASSPVGEGNQPQHF. The J gene is TRBJ1-5, the V gene TRBV28, with D unclear. CDR1 is MDHEN, CDR2 SYDVKM, per germline. CDR3 length: 15 residues. The germline V and J ends were trimmed by 5 bases and 4 bases, with 15 bases remaining between them.

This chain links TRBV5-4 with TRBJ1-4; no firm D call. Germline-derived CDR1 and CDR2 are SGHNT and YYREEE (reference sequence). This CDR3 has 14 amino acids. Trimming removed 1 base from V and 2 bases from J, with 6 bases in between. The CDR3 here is CASSLRETNEKLFF. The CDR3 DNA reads TGTGCCAGCAGCTTGAGGGAGACTAATGAAAAACTGTTTTTT.

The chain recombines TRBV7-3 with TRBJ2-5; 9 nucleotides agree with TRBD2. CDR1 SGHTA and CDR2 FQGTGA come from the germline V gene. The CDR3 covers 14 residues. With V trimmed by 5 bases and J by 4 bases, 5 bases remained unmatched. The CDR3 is CASSNSGSPETQYF. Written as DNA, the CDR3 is TGTGCCAGCAGCAATAGCGGGAGTCCAGAGACCCAGTACTTC.

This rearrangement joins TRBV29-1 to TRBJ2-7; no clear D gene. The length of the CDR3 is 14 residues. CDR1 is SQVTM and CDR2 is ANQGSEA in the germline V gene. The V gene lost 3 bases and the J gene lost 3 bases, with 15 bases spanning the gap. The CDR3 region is CSVESGSPYYEQYF. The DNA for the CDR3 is TGCAGCGTTGAGTCCGGTTCCCCTTACTACGAGCAGTACTTC.

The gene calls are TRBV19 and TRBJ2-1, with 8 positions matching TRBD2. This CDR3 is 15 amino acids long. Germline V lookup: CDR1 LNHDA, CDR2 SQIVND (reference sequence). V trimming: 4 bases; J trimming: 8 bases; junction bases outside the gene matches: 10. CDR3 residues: CASSRTGGPGYEQFF. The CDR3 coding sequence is TGTGCCAGTAGTAGAACGGGAGGGCCGGGGTATGAGCAGTTCTTC.

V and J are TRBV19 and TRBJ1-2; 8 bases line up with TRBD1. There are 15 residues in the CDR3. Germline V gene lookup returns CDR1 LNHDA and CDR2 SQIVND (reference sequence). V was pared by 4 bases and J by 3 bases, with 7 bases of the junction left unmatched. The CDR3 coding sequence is TGTGCCAGTAGTACCAAGACAGGGGTCGACTATGGCTACACCTTC. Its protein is CASSTKTGVDYGYTF.

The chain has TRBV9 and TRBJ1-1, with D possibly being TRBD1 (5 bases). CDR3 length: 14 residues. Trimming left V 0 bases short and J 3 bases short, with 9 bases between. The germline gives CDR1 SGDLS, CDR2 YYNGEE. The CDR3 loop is CASSVVPGDTEAFF. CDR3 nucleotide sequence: TGTGCCAGCAGCGTAGTTCCGGGGGACACTGAAGCTTTCTTT.

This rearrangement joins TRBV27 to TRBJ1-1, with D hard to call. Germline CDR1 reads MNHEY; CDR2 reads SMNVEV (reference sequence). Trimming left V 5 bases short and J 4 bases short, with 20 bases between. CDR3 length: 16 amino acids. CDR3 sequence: CASSPLRSSGPTEAFF. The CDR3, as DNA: TGTGCCAGCAGTCCACTACGTTCCAGTGGTCCCACTGAAGCTTTCTTT.

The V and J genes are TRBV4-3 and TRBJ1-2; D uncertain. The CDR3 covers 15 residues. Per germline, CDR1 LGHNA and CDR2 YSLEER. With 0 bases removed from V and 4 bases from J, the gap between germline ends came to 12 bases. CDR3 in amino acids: CASSQEVRSFYGYTF. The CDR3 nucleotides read TGCGCCAGCAGCCAAGAGGTGAGGAGCTTCTATGGCTACACCTTC.

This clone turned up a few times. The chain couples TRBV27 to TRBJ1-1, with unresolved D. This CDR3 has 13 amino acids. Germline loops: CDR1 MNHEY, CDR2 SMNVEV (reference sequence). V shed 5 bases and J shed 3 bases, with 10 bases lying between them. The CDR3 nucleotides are TGTGCCAGCAGTCGGCGACGGGACACTGAAGCTTTCTTT. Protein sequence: CASSRRRDTEAFF.

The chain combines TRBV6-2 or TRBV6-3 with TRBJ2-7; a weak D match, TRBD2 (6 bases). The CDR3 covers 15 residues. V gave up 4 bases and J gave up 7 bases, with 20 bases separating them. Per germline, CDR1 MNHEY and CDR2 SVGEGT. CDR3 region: CASSSQTGLRVEQYF. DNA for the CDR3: TGTGCCAGCAGTTCCCAGACGGGACTCCGAGTAGAGCAGTACTTC.

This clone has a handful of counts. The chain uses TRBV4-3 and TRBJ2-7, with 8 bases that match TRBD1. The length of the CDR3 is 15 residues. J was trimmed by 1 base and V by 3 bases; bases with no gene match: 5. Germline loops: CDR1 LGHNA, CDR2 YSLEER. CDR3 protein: CASSQNGQGSYEQYF. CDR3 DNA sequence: TGCGCCAGCAGCCAGAACGGACAGGGATCCTACGAGCAGTACTTC.

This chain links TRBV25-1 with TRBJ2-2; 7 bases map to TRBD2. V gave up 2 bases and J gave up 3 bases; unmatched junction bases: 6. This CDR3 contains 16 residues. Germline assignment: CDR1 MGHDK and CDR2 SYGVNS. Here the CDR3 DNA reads TGTGCCAGCAGTGAACCGGCGGGAGTTGACACCGGGGAGCTGTTTTTT. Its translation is CASSEPAGVDTGELFF.

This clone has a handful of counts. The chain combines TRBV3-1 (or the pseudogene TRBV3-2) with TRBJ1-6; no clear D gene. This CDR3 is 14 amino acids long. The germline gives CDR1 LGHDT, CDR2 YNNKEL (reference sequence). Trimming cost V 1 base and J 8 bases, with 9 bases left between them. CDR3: CASSQAYDYSPLHF. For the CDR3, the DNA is TGTGCCAGCAGCCAAGCCTACGATTATTCACCCCTCCACTTT.

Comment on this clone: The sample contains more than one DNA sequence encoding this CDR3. DNA of the CDR3: TGCAGCGTTCGGGTCTCTGGGGCCAACGTCCTGACTTTC. It encodes CSVRVSGANVLTF. The rearrangement joins TRBV29-1 to TRBJ2-6; D gene ambiguous. CDR1 and CDR2 from the germline V gene are SQVTM and ANQGSEA. V lost 5 bases and J lost 0, with 5 bases in between. The CDR3 contains 13 residues.